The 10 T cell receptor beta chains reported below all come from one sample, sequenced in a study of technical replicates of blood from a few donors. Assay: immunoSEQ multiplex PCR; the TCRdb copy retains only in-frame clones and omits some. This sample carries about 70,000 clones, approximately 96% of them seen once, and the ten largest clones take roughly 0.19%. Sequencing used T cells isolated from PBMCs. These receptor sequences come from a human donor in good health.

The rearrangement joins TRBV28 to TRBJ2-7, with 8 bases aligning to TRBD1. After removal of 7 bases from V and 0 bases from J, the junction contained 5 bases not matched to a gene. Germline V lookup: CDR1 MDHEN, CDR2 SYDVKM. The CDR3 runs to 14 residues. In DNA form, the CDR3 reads TGTGCCAGCACCCGGACAGGGAGCTCCTACGAGCAGTACTTC. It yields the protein CASTRTGSSYEQYF.

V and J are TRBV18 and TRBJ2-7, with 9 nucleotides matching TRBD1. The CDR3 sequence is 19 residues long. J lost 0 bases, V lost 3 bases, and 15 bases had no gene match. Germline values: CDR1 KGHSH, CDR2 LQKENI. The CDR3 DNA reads TGTGCCAGCTCACCCCAACGTAGGGACGGGACAGGGAGCTCCTACGAGCAGTACTTC. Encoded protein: CASSPQRRDGTGSSYEQYF. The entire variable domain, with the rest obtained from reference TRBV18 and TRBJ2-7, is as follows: NAGVMQNPRHLVRRRGQEARLRCSPMKGHSHVYWYRQLPEEGLKFMVYLQKENIIDESGMPKERFSAEFPKEGPSILRIQQVVRGDSAAYFCASSPQRRDGTGSSYEQYFGPGTRLTVT.

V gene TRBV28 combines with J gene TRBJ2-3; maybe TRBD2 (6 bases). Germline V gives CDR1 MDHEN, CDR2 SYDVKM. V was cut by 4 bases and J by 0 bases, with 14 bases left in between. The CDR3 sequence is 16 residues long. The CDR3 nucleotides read TGTGCCAGCAGTTCCCCGCGGGGTCCGAGCACAGATACGCAGTATTTT. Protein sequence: CASSSPRGPSTDTQYF.

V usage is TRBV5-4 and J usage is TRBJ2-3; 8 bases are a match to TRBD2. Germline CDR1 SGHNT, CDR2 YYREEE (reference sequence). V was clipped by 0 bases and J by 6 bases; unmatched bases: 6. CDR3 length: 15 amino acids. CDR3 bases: TGTGCCAGCAGCTTGGGAGGGACTAGGACCGATACGCAGTATTTT. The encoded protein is CASSLGGTRTDTQYF.

The CDR3 sequence is CASSRRPGQKNSNQPQHF. DNA of the CDR3: TGCGCCAGCAGTCGAAGACCGGGACAGAAGAATAGCAATCAGCCCCAGCATTTT. The gene calls are TRBV5-1 and TRBJ1-5, with 7 bases that match TRBD1. With V trimmed by 5 bases and J by 0 bases, 14 bases remained unmatched. The germline CDR1 and CDR2 sequences are SGHRS and YFSETQ. CDR3 length: 18 amino acids.

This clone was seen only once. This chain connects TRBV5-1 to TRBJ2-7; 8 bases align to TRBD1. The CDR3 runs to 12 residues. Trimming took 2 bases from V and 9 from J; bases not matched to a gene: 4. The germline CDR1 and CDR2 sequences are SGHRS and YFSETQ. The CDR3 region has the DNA TGCGCCAGCAGCTTAGACAGGGGACCGCAGTACTTC. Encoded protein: CASSLDRGPQYF.

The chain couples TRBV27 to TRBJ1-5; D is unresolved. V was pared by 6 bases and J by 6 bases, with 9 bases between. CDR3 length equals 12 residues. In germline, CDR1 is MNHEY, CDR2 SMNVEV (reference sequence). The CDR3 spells CASRALGQPQHF. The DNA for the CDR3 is TGTGCCAGCAGGGCTCTTGGTCAGCCCCAGCATTTT.

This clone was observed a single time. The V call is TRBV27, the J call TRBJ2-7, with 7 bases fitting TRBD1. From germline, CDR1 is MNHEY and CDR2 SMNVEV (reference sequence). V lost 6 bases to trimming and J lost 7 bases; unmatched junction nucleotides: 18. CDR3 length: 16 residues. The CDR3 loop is CASRDTGTAQVGEQYF. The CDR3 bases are TGTGCCAGCAGAGACACCGGGACAGCTCAGGTAGGGGAGCAGTACTTC.

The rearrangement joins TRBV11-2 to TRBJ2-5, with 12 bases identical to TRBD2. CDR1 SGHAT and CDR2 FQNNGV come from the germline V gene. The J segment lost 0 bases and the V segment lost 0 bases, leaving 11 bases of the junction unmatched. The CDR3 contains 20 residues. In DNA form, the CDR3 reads TGTGCCAGCAGCTTAGAGTTTCTCCTAGGGACTAGCGGGCACCAAGAGACCCAGTACTTC. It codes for CASSLEFLLGTSGHQETQYF.

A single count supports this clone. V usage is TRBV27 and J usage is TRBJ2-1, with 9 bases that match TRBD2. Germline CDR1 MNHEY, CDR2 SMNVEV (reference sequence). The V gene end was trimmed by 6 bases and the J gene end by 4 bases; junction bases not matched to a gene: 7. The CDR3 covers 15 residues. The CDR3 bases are TGTGCCAGCAGCCCCCGCCTAGCGGGATACAATGAGCAGTTCTTC. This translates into CASSPRLAGYNEQFF.